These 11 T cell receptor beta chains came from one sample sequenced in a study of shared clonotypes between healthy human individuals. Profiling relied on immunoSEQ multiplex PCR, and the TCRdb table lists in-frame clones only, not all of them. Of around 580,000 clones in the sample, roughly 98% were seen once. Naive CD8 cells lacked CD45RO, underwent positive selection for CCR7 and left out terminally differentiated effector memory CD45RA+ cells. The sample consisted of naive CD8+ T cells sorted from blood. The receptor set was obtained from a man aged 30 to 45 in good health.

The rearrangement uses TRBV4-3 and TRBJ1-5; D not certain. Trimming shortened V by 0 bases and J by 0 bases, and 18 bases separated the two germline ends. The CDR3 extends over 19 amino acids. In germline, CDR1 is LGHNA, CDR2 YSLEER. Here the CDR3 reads CASSQDPIHGSYSNQPQHF. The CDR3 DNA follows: TGCGCCAGCAGCCAAGACCCGATTCACGGCTCTTATAGCAATCAGCCCCAGCATTTT.

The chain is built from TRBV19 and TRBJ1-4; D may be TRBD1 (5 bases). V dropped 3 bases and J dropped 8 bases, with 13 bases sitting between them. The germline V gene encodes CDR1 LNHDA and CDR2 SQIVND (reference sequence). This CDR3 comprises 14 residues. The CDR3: CASSIWGFEEKLFF. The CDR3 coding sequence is TGTGCCAGTAGTATTTGGGGGTTCGAGGAAAAACTGTTTTTT.

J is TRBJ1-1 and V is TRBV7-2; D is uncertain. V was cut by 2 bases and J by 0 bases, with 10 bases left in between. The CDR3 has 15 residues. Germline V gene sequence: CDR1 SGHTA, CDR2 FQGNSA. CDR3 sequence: CASSLRSGVNTEAFF. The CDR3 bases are TGTGCCAGCAGCTTACGTAGTGGGGTGAACACTGAAGCTTTCTTT.

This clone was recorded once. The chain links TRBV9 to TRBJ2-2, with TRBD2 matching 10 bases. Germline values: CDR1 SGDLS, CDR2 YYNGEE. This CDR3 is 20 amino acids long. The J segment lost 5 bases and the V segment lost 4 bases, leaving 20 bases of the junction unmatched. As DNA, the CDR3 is TGTGCCAGCAGCCCTCAAGGGGAGCTAGCGGGAGTCTTAGTGACCGGGGAGCTGTTTTTT. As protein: CASSPQGELAGVLVTGELFF. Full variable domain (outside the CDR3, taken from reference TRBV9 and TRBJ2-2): DSGVTQTPKHLITATGQRVTLRCSPRSGDLSVYWYQQSLDQGLQFLIQYYNGEERAKGNILERFSAQQFPDLHSELNLSSLELGDSALYFCASSPQGELAGVLVTGELFFGEGSRLTVL.

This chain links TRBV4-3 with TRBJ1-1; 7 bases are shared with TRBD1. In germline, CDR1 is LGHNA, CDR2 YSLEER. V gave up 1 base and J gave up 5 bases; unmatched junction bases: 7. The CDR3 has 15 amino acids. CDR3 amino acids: CASSQVDRVITEAFF. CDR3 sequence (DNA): TGCGCCAGCAGCCAAGTCGACAGGGTGATAACTGAAGCTTTCTTT.

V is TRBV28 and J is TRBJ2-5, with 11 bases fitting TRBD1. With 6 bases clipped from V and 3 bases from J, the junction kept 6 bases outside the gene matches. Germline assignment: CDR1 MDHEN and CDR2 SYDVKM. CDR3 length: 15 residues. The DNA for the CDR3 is TGTGCCAGCAGAGGGACAGGGGGTTTGGAAGAGACCCAGTACTTC. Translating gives CASRGTGGLEETQYF. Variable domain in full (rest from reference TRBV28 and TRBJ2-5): DVKVTQSSRYLVKRTGEKVFLECVQDMDHENMFWYRQDPGLGLRLIYFSYDVKMKEKGDIPEGYSVSREKKERFSLILESASTNQTSMYLCASRGTGGLEETQYFGPGTRLLVL.

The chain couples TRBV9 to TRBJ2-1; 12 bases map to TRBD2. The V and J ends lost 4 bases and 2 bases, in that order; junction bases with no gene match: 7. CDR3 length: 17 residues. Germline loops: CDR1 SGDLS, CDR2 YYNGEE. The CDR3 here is CASSQTSGRSTYNEQFF. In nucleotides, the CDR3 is TGTGCCAGCAGCCAGACTAGCGGGAGATCTACCTACAATGAGCAGTTCTTC.

The DNA of the CDR3 is TGTGCCAGCAGGTCCTATAGCGAGAATGAGCAGTTCTTC. Its protein is CASRSYSENEQFF. The chain recombines TRBV27 with TRBJ2-1; maybe TRBD2 (5 bases). CDR3 length equals 13 residues. Germline assignment: CDR1 MNHEY and CDR2 SMNVEV (reference sequence). Trimming removed 6 bases at V and 7 bases at J, with 13 bases between.

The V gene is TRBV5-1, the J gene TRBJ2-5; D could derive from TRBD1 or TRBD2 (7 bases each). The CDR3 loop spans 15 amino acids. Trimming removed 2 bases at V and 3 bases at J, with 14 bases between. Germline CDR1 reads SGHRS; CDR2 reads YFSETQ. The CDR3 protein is CASSLQGTTEETQYF. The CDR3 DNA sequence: TGCGCCAGCAGCTTACAGGGGACTACTGAAGAGACCCAGTACTTC.

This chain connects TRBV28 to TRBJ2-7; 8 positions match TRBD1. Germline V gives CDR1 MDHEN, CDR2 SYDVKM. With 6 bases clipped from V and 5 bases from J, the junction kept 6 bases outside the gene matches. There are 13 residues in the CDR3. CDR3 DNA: TGTGCCAGCAGGGCAGGGGGCAGGAACGAGCAGTACTTC. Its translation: CASRAGGRNEQYF.

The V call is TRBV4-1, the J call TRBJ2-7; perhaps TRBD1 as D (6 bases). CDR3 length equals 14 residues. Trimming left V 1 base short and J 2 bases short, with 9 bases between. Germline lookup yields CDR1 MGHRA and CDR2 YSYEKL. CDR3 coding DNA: TGCGCCAGCAGCCAAGTCGGGACAACCTACGAGCAGTACTTC. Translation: CASSQVGTTYEQYF.